This T cell receptor beta chain appears in the sequencing data of a study of cytomegalovirus exposure and HLA in healthy donors. Study-level findings and limits: Cytomegalovirus-associated TCR beta chains were listed, numbering more than 150.

Per germline, CDR1 MNHEY and CDR2 SMNVEV (reference sequence). V dropped 3 bases and J dropped 4 bases, with 15 bases sitting between them. The length of the CDR3 is 15 residues. Notes on this clone: What it recognizes is unknown.

The primer mix had 60 Vbeta and 13 Jbeta primers. Only in-frame clones appear in the TCRdb table, and some are missing; sequencing was by immunoSEQ multiplex PCR. The sample consists of 150,000 to 200,000 clones, almost 80% of them appearing once. Unrecorded immune exposure was likely among donors, who were nominally healthy when sampled. The rearrangement joins TRBV27 to TRBJ1-1; no definite D call. The sample taken for sequencing was PBMCs. This TCR was recovered from a man aged 45-65 years in good health and CMV-seropositive. DNA for the CDR3: TGTGCCAGCAGTTTTTCGGACCCTGGGAGCACTGAAGCTTTCTTT. This sequence encodes CASSFSDPGSTEAFF.